Below, 27 T cell receptor beta chains from the same sample are listed, as sequenced in a study of T cell responses to AZD1222 COVID-19 vaccine. TCRdb's copy holds only in-frame clones and misses some; the assay was immunoSEQ multiplex PCR. This table holds approximately 100,000 clones, approximately 90% found once. The material was peripheral blood, obtained 28 days after the second AZD1222 dose. The receptors here all came from an adult who received the AZD1222 COVID-19 vaccine.

The gene calls are TRBV7-9 and TRBJ2-1; 13 positions match TRBD2. The CDR3 loop spans 17 amino acids. Trimming at V came to 0 bases and at J to 2 bases, leaving 1 base not matched to a gene. CDR1 is SEHNR and CDR2 is FQNEAQ in the germline V gene (reference sequence). CDR3 protein: CASSLAGLAGAYNEQFF. DNA for the CDR3: TGTGCCAGCAGCTTAGCTGGACTAGCGGGAGCCTACAATGAGCAGTTCTTC. Supplemented by reference TRBV7-9 and TRBJ2-1, the full variable domain reads DTGVSQNPRHKITKRGQNVTFRCDPISEHNRLYWYRQTLGQGPEFLTYFQNEAQLEKSRLLSDRFSAERPKGSFSTLEIQRTEQGDSAMYLCASSLAGLAGAYNEQFFGPGTRLTVL.

The chain links TRBV28 to TRBJ2-7, with 12 bases that match TRBD2. The CDR3 consists of 18 residues. J gave up 5 bases and V 3 bases, and 14 bases lay outside the gene matches. Germline V gives CDR1 MDHEN, CDR2 SYDVKM. The CDR3 region is CASSFFRASGRAYHEQYF. The CDR3 DNA reads as TGTGCCAGCAGTTTCTTTAGGGCTAGCGGGAGGGCTTACCACGAGCAGTACTTC.

CDR3 DNA: TGTGCCAGCAGCTTGAGGGCGCAGGGGAGGGGCACTGAAGCTTTCTTT. Translation: CASSLRAQGRGTEAFF. V and J are TRBV5-6 and TRBJ1-1; possible D gene TRBD1, 6 bases. Germline CDR1 and CDR2: SGHDT and YYEEEE. The CDR3 spans 16 residues. The germline V and J ends were trimmed by 1 base and 4 bases, with 17 bases remaining between them.

The V call is TRBV10-1, the J call TRBJ2-7; TRBD1 aligns across 7 bases. Trimming removed 5 bases from V and 4 bases from J; junction bases left unmatched: 8. Germline-derived CDR1 and CDR2 are WNHNN and SYGVQD (reference sequence). This CDR3 region has 14 residues. Written as DNA, the CDR3 is TGCGCCAGCAGTAAGACAGGGCTTGGGTACGAGCAGTACTTC. Translated, it gives CASSKTGLGYEQYF.

The chain uses TRBV19 and TRBJ2-1; TRBD2 aligns across 13 bases. The CDR3 extends over 15 amino acids. Trimming removed 3 bases from V and 7 bases from J; junction bases left unmatched: 3. Germline CDR1 and CDR2: LNHDA and SQIVND (reference sequence). CDR3 bases: TGTGCCAGTAGTATGGGGACTAGCGGGATAAATGAGCAGTTCTTC. Translating gives CASSMGTSGINEQFF. Full variable domain (outside the CDR3, taken from reference TRBV19 and TRBJ2-1): DGGITQSPKYLFRKEGQNVTLSCEQNLNHDAMYWYRQDPGQGLRLIYYSQIVNDFQKGDIAEGYSVSREKKESFPLTVTSAQKNPTAFYLCASSMGTSGINEQFFGPGTRLTVL.

The chain joins TRBV28 to TRBJ2-7; 8 bases are a match to TRBD2. This CDR3 is built from 13 residues. Losses at the gene ends were 7 bases for V and 3 bases for J; bases not matched to a gene: 5. CDR1 and CDR2 (germline): MDHEN, SYDVKM. The CDR3 protein is CASKKGLDYEQYF. The CDR3 DNA reads as TGTGCCAGCAAAAAGGGACTAGACTACGAGCAGTACTTC.

The CDR3 sequence is CAWSLTGVTYEQYF. In nucleotides, the CDR3 is TGTGCCTGGAGTTTAACAGGGGTTACCTACGAGCAGTACTTC. The V and J genes are TRBV30 and TRBJ2-7; the match to TRBD1 covers 7 bases. Per germline, CDR1 GTSNPN and CDR2 SVGIG (reference sequence). The CDR3 runs to 14 residues. With 2 bases clipped from V and 2 bases from J, the junction kept 6 bases outside the gene matches.

The chain employs TRBV11-3 and TRBJ2-1, with 7 bases identical to TRBD2. V lost 5 bases and J lost 6; bases outside the gene matches: 13. The CDR3 runs to 16 residues. Germline V gene lookup returns CDR1 SGHNT and CDR2 YENEEA. CDR3 nucleotide sequence: TGTGCCAGCAGCCTAGGGGCGGGGGAGTCGAGCAATGAGCAGTTCTTC. This gives the protein CASSLGAGESSNEQFF. The entire variable domain, with the rest obtained from reference TRBV11-3 and TRBJ2-1, is as follows: EAGVVQSPRYKIIEKKQPVAFWCNPISGHNTLYWYLQNLGQGPELLIRYENEEAVDDSQLPKDRFSAERLKGVDSTLKIQPAELGDSAVYLCASSLGAGESSNEQFFGPGTRLTVL.

The V call is TRBV7-9, the J call TRBJ1-1; 10 bases match TRBD1. This CDR3 contains 15 residues. Looked up from germline, CDR1 is SEHNR and CDR2 is FQNEAQ (reference sequence). V dropped 4 bases and J dropped 4; count of bases not matched to a gene: 6. The CDR3 region is CASSSTGGGFTEAFF. CDR3 nucleotides: TGTGCCAGCAGCTCGACAGGGGGCGGCTTCACTGAAGCTTTCTTT.

This chain connects TRBV20-1 to TRBJ2-7; perhaps D is TRBD1 or TRBD2 (5 bases each). The CDR3 totals 12 residues. Per germline, CDR1 DFQATT and CDR2 SNEGSKA (reference sequence). The V and J ends lost 3 bases and 6 bases respectively, with 12 bases between them. The CDR3: CSASPGAGEQYF. CDR3 nucleotide sequence: TGCAGTGCTAGTCCCGGGGCGGGCGAGCAGTACTTC.

This chain uses TRBV12-5 with TRBJ1-2, with D unresolved. Germline values: CDR1 LGHNT, CDR2 FRNRAP. The V and J ends lost 1 base and 4 bases respectively, with 13 bases between them. There are 15 residues in the CDR3. Written as DNA, the CDR3 is TGTGCTAGTGGTTTGGGCGCAGATGCTGCCTATGGCTACACCTTC. Translation: CASGLGADAAYGYTF.

The gene calls are TRBV7-9 and TRBJ2-1, with D possibly matching TRBD2 (6 bases). V lost 5 bases and J lost 7, with 9 bases in between. This CDR3 has 12 residues. From germline, CDR1 is SEHNR and CDR2 FQNEAQ (reference sequence). The CDR3, as DNA: TGTGCCAGCAGCCGTGGAGGGAATGAGCAGTTCTTC. It is translated as CASSRGGNEQFF.

This clone was recorded only once. The chain employs TRBV7-9 and TRBJ1-2, with TRBD1 identical over 8 bases. CDR3 length: 16 amino acids. Looked up from germline, CDR1 is SEHNR and CDR2 is FQNEAQ (reference sequence). V dropped 5 bases and J dropped 6; count of bases not matched to a gene: 14. CDR3 in amino acids: CASSGRTGMVIDGYTF. As DNA, the CDR3 is TGTGCCAGCAGCGGACGGACAGGGATGGTAATCGATGGCTACACCTTC. Looking up the rest from reference TRBV7-9 and TRBJ1-2 gives the full variable domain: DTGVSQNPRHKITKRGQNVTFRCDPISEHNRLYWYRQTLGQGPEFLTYFQNEAQLEKSRLLSDRFSAERPKGSFSTLEIQRTEQGDSAMYLCASSGRTGMVIDGYTFGSGTRLTVV.

J is TRBJ2-1 and V is TRBV10-1, with 12 bases aligning to TRBD2. CDR1 is WNHNN and CDR2 is SYGVQD in the germline V gene (reference sequence). The J segment lost 7 bases and the V segment lost 8 bases, leaving 12 bases of the junction unmatched. The length of the CDR3 is 16 residues. CDR3 loop: CASGISSGRALNEQFF. CDR3 nucleotide sequence: TGCGCCAGCGGGATTTCTAGCGGGAGGGCTCTGAATGAGCAGTTCTTC.

The chain recombines TRBV24-1 with TRBJ1-2, with 7 bases aligning to TRBD1. The CDR3 runs to 16 residues. The germline gives CDR1 KGHDR, CDR2 SFDVKD. V trimming: 5 bases; J trimming: 1 base; junction bases outside the gene matches: 9. The CDR3 is CATSGQGPGVNYGYTF. The CDR3 nucleotides read TGTGCCACCAGTGGACAGGGACCGGGGGTTAACTATGGCTACACCTTC.

V usage is TRBV3-1 (or the pseudogene TRBV3-2) and J usage is TRBJ2-5, with 10 bases lining up with TRBD1. CDR1 is LGHDT and CDR2 is YNNKEL in the germline V gene (reference sequence). V dropped 1 base and J dropped 2; count of bases not matched to a gene: 7. The CDR3 sequence is 17 residues long. This chain's CDR3 is CASSQGVRDRGQETQYF. For the CDR3, the DNA is TGTGCCAGCAGCCAAGGAGTCCGGGACAGGGGTCAAGAGACCCAGTACTTC.

The V call is TRBV3-1 (or the pseudogene TRBV3-2), the J call TRBJ1-5; D remains ambiguous. Germline V gives CDR1 LGHDT, CDR2 YNNKEL (reference sequence). The CDR3 covers 15 residues. The V end lost 0 bases, the J end lost 5 bases, and 11 bases lay between the germline ends. Here the CDR3 reads CASSQEIQNHQPQHF. DNA for the CDR3: TGTGCCAGCAGCCAAGAAATACAGAATCATCAGCCCCAGCATTTT.

The chain has TRBV28 and TRBJ1-3, with 10 bases matching TRBD1. The germline CDR1 and CDR2 sequences are MDHEN and SYDVKM. J lost 4 bases, V lost 7 bases, and 19 bases had no gene match. The CDR3 spans 19 residues. This CDR3 is CASKLTAGQGTLAGNTIYF. DNA for the CDR3: TGTGCCAGCAAACTGACCGCGGGACAGGGGACGTTAGCCGGAAACACCATATATTTT.

The V call is TRBV3-1 (or the pseudogene TRBV3-2), the J call TRBJ2-7; unclear D gene. Trimming left V 1 base short and J 7 bases short, with 14 bases between. CDR3 length: 14 amino acids. In germline, CDR1 is LGHDT, CDR2 YNNKEL (reference sequence). Here the CDR3 reads CASSQGGTLREQYF. DNA of the CDR3: TGTGCCAGCAGCCAAGGGGGAACCCTCAGGGAGCAGTACTTC.

The gene calls are TRBV5-4 and TRBJ2-7; a weak D match, TRBD2 (6 bases). The CDR3 spans 14 residues. Germline values: CDR1 SGHNT, CDR2 YYREEE (reference sequence). The V gene lost 0 bases and the J gene lost 0 bases, with 7 bases spanning the gap. The CDR3 bases are TGTGCCAGCAGCTTGGACGGGGGCTCCTACGAGCAGTACTTC. Its protein product is CASSLDGGSYEQYF.

This clone has a single count. The chain employs TRBV15 and TRBJ1-5; D might be TRBD1 (6 bases). From germline, CDR1 is LNHNV and CDR2 YYDKDF (reference sequence). Trimming left V 0 bases short and J 5 bases short, with 11 bases between. The CDR3 loop spans 15 amino acids. CDR3 sequence: CATSRDAGAHQPQHF. CDR3 DNA sequence: TGTGCCACCAGCAGAGATGCAGGGGCCCATCAGCCCCAGCATTTT.

The chain carries TRBV4-3 and TRBJ1-2; D perhaps matches TRBD1 (5 bases). V was pared by 0 bases and J by 3 bases, with 11 bases between. The CDR3 is made up of 15 amino acids. Germline CDR1 and CDR2: LGHNA and YSLEER. The CDR3, as DNA: TGCGCCAGCAGCCAAGATCCAGGGAACGACTATGGCTACACCTTC. Translating gives CASSQDPGNDYGYTF.

The chain uses TRBV28 and TRBJ2-1; TRBD2 aligns across 9 bases. This CDR3 contains 16 residues. The ends lost 2 bases at V and 2 bases at J; junction bases unmatched: 4. The V gene's germline CDR1 is MDHEN and CDR2 SYDVKM. CDR3 coding DNA: TGTGCCAGCAGTTTAGCGGGAGGGACTACCTACAATGAGCAGTTCTTC. It is translated as CASSLAGGTTYNEQFF.

This chain links TRBV7-2 with TRBJ2-4; unclear D gene. The CDR3 extends over 16 amino acids. Germline-derived CDR1 and CDR2 are SGHTA and FQGNSA. V was clipped by 1 base and J by 0 bases, with 10 bases between them. CDR3 bases: TGTGCCAGCAGCTTAGGAGGCTTCTTAGCCAAAAACATTCAGTACTTC. This codes for CASSLGGFLAKNIQYF.

V gene TRBV7-3 combines with J gene TRBJ1-5; weak D call: TRBD1 (6 bases). The CDR3 extends over 14 amino acids. Germline V CDR1 and CDR2: SGHTA, FQGTGA. Trimming removed 5 bases from V and 9 bases from J, with 17 bases in between. Here the CDR3 DNA reads TGTGCCAGCAGCCTTGGGACATTAAATGCGCCCCAGCATTTT. Protein product: CASSLGTLNAPQHF.

This chain connects TRBV7-6 to TRBJ1-3; D ambiguous. This CDR3 comprises 15 residues. V lost 1 base to trimming and J lost 0 bases, with 7 bases between them. Germline loops: CDR1 SGHVS, CDR2 FNYEAQ. The CDR3 loop reads CASSLGVVSGNTIYF. The DNA of the CDR3 is TGTGCCAGCAGCTTAGGGGTCGTCTCTGGAAACACCATATATTTT.

The J gene is TRBJ2-5, the V gene TRBV7-9; 8 bases match TRBD1. V gave up 9 bases and J gave up 1 base; unmatched junction bases: 7. This CDR3 region has 14 residues. Germline lookup yields CDR1 SEHNR and CDR2 FQNEAQ (reference sequence). CDR3 amino acids: CASSDREIQETQYF. DNA of the CDR3: TGTGCCAGTTCGGACAGGGAGATCCAAGAGACCCAGTACTTC.